This TCR beta chain was obtained from a study of OX40 agonist ivuxolimab in advanced cancers. Overall study findings and caveats: CD4+ and CD8+ blood T cells expanded clonally by week 6 at 0.1 to 3.0 mg/kg.

Sequenced by immunoSEQ multiplex PCR; TCRdb stores in-frame clones only, minus some. The sample lists about 26,000 clones; 75% to 90% were seen once. Note on this clone: Its antigen is currently unknown.

CDR1 SGHNT and CDR2 YYREEE come from the germline V gene (reference sequence). The CDR3 covers 12 residues. Unmatched junction bases numbered 0, after V lost 4 bases and J lost 6 bases. Here the sequenced sample was CD4+ or CD8+ T cells sorted from blood, taken in a trial of the OX40 agonist ivuxolimab. The chain carries TRBV5-4 and TRBJ2-1; 8 bases are shared with TRBD2. The clonotype comes from an adult with an advanced solid tumor such as melanoma, head and neck, liver or kidney cancer. The CDR3 region is CASSGTSNEQFF. The DNA for the CDR3 is TGTGCCAGCAGCGGGACTAGCAATGAGCAGTTCTTC.